This TCR beta chain emerged from a study of blood T cell repertoires in COVID-19. Study in general: PBMCs, B-cell-depleted T cells, or T cells provided the cDNA or gDNA that made up the material.

The method was immunoSEQ multiplex PCR; TCRdb's version includes in-frame clones alone and lacks a portion of them. Among almost 500,000 clones listed, approximately 86% were seen once. Germline assignment: CDR1 SNHLY and CDR2 FYNNEI. The CDR3 contains 14 residues. V shed 4 bases, J shed 7 bases, and the junction held 7 bases outside the gene matches. The chain is built from TRBV2 and TRBJ1-5; TRBD1 matches 7 bases. The source of this sequence is a woman aged 60-70 years who had recovered from COVID-19. The source material was PBMCs or T cells enriched from blood (not recorded which). CDR3 DNA sequence: TGTGCCAGCAGTGCACAGGGGCGCGACCAGCCCCAGCATTTT. It yields the protein CASSAQGRDQPQHF. The full variable domain, with the rest looked up from reference TRBV2 and TRBJ1-5, is EPEVTQTPSHQVTQMGQEVILRCVPISNHLYFYWYRQILGQKVEFLVSFYNNEISEKSEIFDDQFSVERPDGSNFTLKIRSTKLEDSAMYFCASSAQGRDQPQHFGDGTRLSIL.